This is a list of T cell receptor beta chains from one sample in a study of CD8+ T cells in alopecia areata. Sequencing used immunoSEQ multiplex PCR; TCRdb keeps in-frame clones, though not all of them. This sample carries approximately 300,000 clones, about 62% of them seen once, and the ten largest clones take more than 1.5%. This specimen was CD4+ T cells sorted from blood, taken at week 24, from a patient treated with tofacitinib. All receptors derive from a human donor with alopecia areata. Each CDR3 is given with its conserved first and last residue. The D gene is left open where the match is weak. Part of the rows lack a size; the others show once, few, many or a class for expanded clones.

V	J	D	size	CDR3	DNA
TRBV10-3	TRBJ2-3	NA	NA	CAISGGASTDTQYF	TGTGCCATCAGTGGAGGGGCTAGCACAGATACGCAGTATTTT
TRBV7-2	TRBJ1-2	TRBD1	NA	CASSSIGQGVGYTF	TGTGCCAGCAGCTCGATTGGACAGGGAGTTGGCTACACCTTC
TRBV29-1	TRBJ2-7	TRBD1	NA	CSVAQGAEQYF	TGCAGCGTTGCACAGGGGGCCGAGCAGTACTTC
TRBV28	TRBJ1-2	TRBD1	NA	CASSLYGTGNGGYTF	TGTGCCAGCAGTTTATACGGGACAGGGAATGGCGGCTACACCTTC
TRBV4-2	TRBJ1-5	NA	NA	CASSQGLQGPSRQPQHF	TGTGCCAGCAGCCAGGGACTACAGGGTCCCTCGAGGCAGCCCCAGCATTTT
TRBV2	TRBJ1-5	TRBD1	NA	CASSGSGQGNQPQHF	TGTGCCAGCAGCGGTTCGGGACAGGGCAATCAGCCCCAGCATTTT
TRBV11-3	TRBJ2-2	TRBD2	NA	CASSPLTSGGAGELFF	TGTGCCAGCAGCCCCCTGACTAGCGGGGGGGCCGGGGAGCTGTTTTTT
TRBV28	TRBJ2-7	NA	NA	CASSLAPKGYEQYF	TGTGCCAGCAGTTTAGCCCCTAAGGGTTACGAGCAGTACTTC
TRBV30	TRBJ1-2	NA	few	CAWSVAGELGYTF	TGTGCCTGGAGTGTAGCCGGGGAGCTCGGCTACACCTTC
TRBV30	TRBJ2-5	NA	few	CAWSVRGRETQYF	TGTGCCTGGAGTGTAAGAGGGCGAGAGACCCAGTACTTC
TRBV7-2	TRBJ2-5	TRBD1	NA	CASSLVQGEETQYF	TGTGCCAGCAGCTTGGTCCAGGGGGAAGAGACCCAGTACTTC
TRBV9	TRBJ2-1	TRBD2	NA	CASSVVASGGSEQFF	TGTGCCAGCAGCGTAGTTGCTAGCGGGGGAAGTGAGCAGTTCTTC
TRBV18	TRBJ1-6	NA	few	CASSPHELSPLHF	TGTGCCAGCTCACCACATGAGCTTTCACCCCTCCACTTT
TRBV5-1	TRBJ1-1	NA	NA	CASRGGLNTEAFF	TGCGCCAGCCGCGGGGGGTTGAACACTGAAGCTTTCTTT
TRBV29-1	TRBJ2-3	NA	few	CSANGGELDTQYF	TGCAGCGCAAACGGGGGTGAATTAGATACGCAGTATTTT
TRBV2	TRBJ2-7	NA	few	CASDNGIVAYEQYF	TGTGCCAGCGATAATGGAATTGTAGCCTACGAGCAGTACTTC
TRBV28	TRBJ1-2	TRBD1	few	CASRDQKTRQGNGYTF	TGTGCCAGCAGGGACCAGAAGACTCGACAGGGGAATGGCTACACCTTC
TRBV29-1	TRBJ1-2	NA	NA	CSAAQDYGYTF	TGCAGCGCCGCACAAGACTATGGCTACACCTTC
TRBV5-1	TRBJ2-7	NA	NA	CASSWGPGASYEQYF	TGCGCCAGCAGCTGGGGTCCAGGGGCCTCCTACGAGCAGTACTTC
TRBV4-3	TRBJ1-1	TRBD1	NA	CASSRDRDLAEAFF	TGCGCCAGCAGCCGGGACAGGGACTTGGCCGAAGCTTTCTTT
TRBV30	TRBJ1-1	NA	NA	CAWIPGAGTEAFF	TGTGCCTGGATTCCAGGGGCCGGCACTGAAGCTTTCTTT
TRBV5-6	TRBJ1-2	NA	once	CASSLAGNYGYTF	TGTGCCAGCAGCTTGGCCGGTAACTATGGCTACACCTTC
TRBV4-3	TRBJ2-5	NA	few	CASSQEIHQETQYF	TGCGCCAGCAGCCAAGAAATCCACCAAGAGACCCAGTACTTC
TRBV5-1	TRBJ1-1	TRBD1	few	CASSFSGTENTEAFF	TGCGCCAGCAGCTTCTCCGGGACAGAGAACACTGAAGCTTTCTTT
TRBV5-1	TRBJ2-7	NA	few	CASSLGTASYEQYF	TGCGCCAGCAGCTTGGGGACAGCCTCCTACGAGCAGTACTTC
TRBV28	TRBJ2-6	NA	NA	CASSLKRGQLLGSGANVLTF	TGTGCCAGCAGTTTAAAACGAGGGCAGCTCTTGGGGTCTGGGGCCAACGTCCTGACTTTC
TRBV9	TRBJ1-1	NA	few	CASSASPGTEAFF	TGTGCCAGCAGCGCTTCCCCGGGCACTGAAGCTTTCTTT
TRBV2	TRBJ1-1	NA	once	CASSANGGNTEAFF	TGTGCCAGCAGTGCTAACGGAGGGAACACTGAAGCTTTCTTT
TRBV11-2	TRBJ2-7	TRBD2	few	CASSLVPLAPEQYF	TGTGCCAGCAGCTTAGTACCACTAGCGCCCGAGCAGTACTTC
TRBV2	TRBJ1-5	NA	NA	CASRENSNQPQHF	TGTGCCAGCCGGGAGAATAGCAATCAGCCCCAGCATTTT
TRBV6-1	TRBJ1-2	TRBD1	NA	CASSDRAAGYTF	TGTGCCAGCAGCGACAGGGCGGCTGGCTACACCTTC
TRBV15	TRBJ2-5	NA	NA	CATSRLGRTQYF	TGTGCCACCAGCAGACTAGGGCGGACCCAGTACTTC
TRBV15	TRBJ2-4	NA	many	CATSSLVGNGAKNIQYF	TGTGCCACCAGCAGCCTCGTGGGGAACGGGGCCAAAAACATTCAGTACTTC
TRBV7-2	TRBJ1-2	NA	NA	CASSLKGRGYGYTF	TGTGCCAGCAGCTTAAAGGGGAGAGGCTATGGCTACACCTTC
TRBV11-2	TRBJ1-2	NA	NA	CASSLGEFYGYTF	TGTGCCAGCAGCTTAGGGGAGTTCTATGGCTACACCTTC
TRBV7-2	TRBJ2-3	NA	few	CASSLALLEQYF	TGTGCCAGCAGCTTAGCCCTCTTGGAGCAGTATTTT
TRBV29-1	TRBJ1-1	NA	once	CSVGTLMNTEAFF	TGCAGCGTCGGGACACTTATGAACACTGAAGCTTTCTTT
TRBV4-3	TRBJ2-6	NA	NA	CASSDWTTGANVLTF	TGCGCCAGCAGCGACTGGACAACCGGGGCCAACGTCCTGACTTTC
TRBV4-1	TRBJ2-3	NA	NA	CASSGGAGDTQYF	TGCGCCAGCAGCGGGGGGGCCGGGGATACGCAGTATTTT
TRBV7-3	TRBJ1-1	NA	NA	CASSLSARNTEAFF	TGTGCCAGCAGCTTATCGGCCCGGAACACTGAAGCTTTCTTT
TRBV29-1	TRBJ2-6	TRBD1	few	CSVEADRGNFGANVLTF	TGCAGCGTCGAGGCCGACAGGGGGAATTTCGGGGCCAACGTCCTGACTTTC
TRBV5-4	TRBJ2-1	NA	many	CASSPRHYNEQFF	TGTGCCAGCAGCCCGAGGCACTACAATGAGCAGTTCTTC
TRBV5-1	TRBJ2-5	TRBD1	few	CASSTLGQYQETQYF	TGCGCCAGCAGCACCCTGGGACAGTACCAAGAGACCCAGTACTTC
TRBV9	TRBJ2-3	TRBD2	NA	CASSRLAGDTDTQYF	TGTGCCAGCAGTCGACTAGCGGGGGATACAGATACGCAGTATTTT
TRBV2	TRBJ2-3	TRBD2	NA	CASSERLAADTQYF	TGTGCCAGCAGTGAAAGGCTAGCGGCAGATACGCAGTATTTT
TRBV6-6	TRBJ2-5	NA	NA	CASSRSHTQETQYF	TGTGCCAGCAGTCGAAGCCATACTCAAGAGACCCAGTACTTC
TRBV15	TRBJ1-4	NA	NA	CATSAANEKLFF	TGTGCCACCAGTGCGGCCAATGAAAAACTGTTTTTT
TRBV4-3	TRBJ1-2	TRBD1	few	CASSLSQGAIYGYTF	TGCGCCAGCAGCCTAAGCCAGGGGGCGATCTATGGCTACACCTTC
TRBV14	TRBJ2-5	NA	NA	CASSQELAGSTTQETQYF	TGTGCCAGCAGCCAAGAACTCGCAGGATCCACGACCCAAGAGACCCAGTACTTC